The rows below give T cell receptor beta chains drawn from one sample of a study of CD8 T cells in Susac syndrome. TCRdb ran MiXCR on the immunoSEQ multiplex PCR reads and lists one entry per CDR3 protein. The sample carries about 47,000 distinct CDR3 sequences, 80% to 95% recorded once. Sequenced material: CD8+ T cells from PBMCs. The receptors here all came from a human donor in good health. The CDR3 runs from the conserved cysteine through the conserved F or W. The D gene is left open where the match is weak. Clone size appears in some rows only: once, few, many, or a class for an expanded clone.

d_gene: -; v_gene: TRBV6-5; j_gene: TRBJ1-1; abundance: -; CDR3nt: TGTGCCAGCAGATGGACAGCCGAGGGAACTGAAGCTTTCTTT; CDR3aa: CASRWTAEGTEAFF
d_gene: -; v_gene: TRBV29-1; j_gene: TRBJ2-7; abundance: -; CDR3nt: TGCAGCGTTGAAGATCTTCAGGGGCGACCCTACGGGCAGTACTTC; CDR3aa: CSVEDLQGRPYGQYF
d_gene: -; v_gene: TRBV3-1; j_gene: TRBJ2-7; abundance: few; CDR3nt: TGTGCCAGCAGCCGAGACTGGTCTGATGAGCAGTACTTC; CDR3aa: CASSRDWSDEQYF
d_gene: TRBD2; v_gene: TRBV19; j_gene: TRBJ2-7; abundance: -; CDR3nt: TGTGCCAGTAGACTAGCGGGAGTAGACGAGCAGTACTTC; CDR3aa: CASRLAGVDEQYF
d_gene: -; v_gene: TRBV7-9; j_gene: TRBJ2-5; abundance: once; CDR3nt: TGTGCCAGCAGCTTAGCGGAGGTCATCACCCCGGGGCGAGAGACCCAGTACTTC; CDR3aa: CASSLAEVITPGRETQYF
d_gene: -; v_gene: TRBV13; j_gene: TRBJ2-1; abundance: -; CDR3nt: TGTGCCAGCAGCTCCGCCCCCCGCTACAATGAGCAGTTCTTC; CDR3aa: CASSSAPRYNEQFF
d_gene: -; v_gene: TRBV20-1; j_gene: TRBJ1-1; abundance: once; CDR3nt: TGCAGTCCGCTATACTCAAACACTGAAGCTTTCTTT; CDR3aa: CSPLYSNTEAFF
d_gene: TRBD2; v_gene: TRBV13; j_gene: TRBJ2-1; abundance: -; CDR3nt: TGTGCCAGCAGCCTCGGGGGGGTGTACAATGAGCAGTTCTTC; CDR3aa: CASSLGGVYNEQFF
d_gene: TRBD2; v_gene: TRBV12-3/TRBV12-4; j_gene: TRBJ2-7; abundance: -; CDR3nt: TGTGCCAGCAGTTCTAGCGGGAGGGGGACCTACGAGCAGTACTTC; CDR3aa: CASSSSGRGTYEQYF
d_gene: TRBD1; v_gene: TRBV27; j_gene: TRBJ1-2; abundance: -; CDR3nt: TGTGCCAGCAGTCCGCAGTCGGGGCAGGGGGCCTATGGCTACACCTTC; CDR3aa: CASSPQSGQGAYGYTF
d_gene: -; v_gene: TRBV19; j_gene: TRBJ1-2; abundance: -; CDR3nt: TGTGCCAGTATAAAACCAGGGATCGGCTATGGCTACACCTTC; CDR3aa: CASIKPGIGYGYTF
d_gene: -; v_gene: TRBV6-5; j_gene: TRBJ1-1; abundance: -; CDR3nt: TGTGCCAGCAGTTCTCGGCCGAACACTGAAGCTTTCTTT; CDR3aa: CASSSRPNTEAFF
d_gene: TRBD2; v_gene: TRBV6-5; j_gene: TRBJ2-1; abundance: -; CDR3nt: TGTGCCAGCAGTCACCCTCTAGCGGGAGAATACAATGAGCAGTTCTTC; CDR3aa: CASSHPLAGEYNEQFF
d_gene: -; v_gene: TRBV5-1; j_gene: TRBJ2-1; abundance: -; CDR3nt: TGCGCCAGCAGCTTGGTGGAAGATTACAATGAGCAGTTCTTC; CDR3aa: CASSLVEDYNEQFF
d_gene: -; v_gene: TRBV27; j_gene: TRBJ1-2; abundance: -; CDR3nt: TGTGCCAGCAGTTTGCTGGGGCTCGATGGCTACACCTTC; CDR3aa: CASSLLGLDGYTF
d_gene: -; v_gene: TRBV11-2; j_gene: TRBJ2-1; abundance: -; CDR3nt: TGTGCCAGCAGCTTCCCGGGCAGCTCCTACAATGAGCAGTTCTTC; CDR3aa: CASSFPGSSYNEQFF
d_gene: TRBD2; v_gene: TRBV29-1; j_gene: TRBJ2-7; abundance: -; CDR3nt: TGCAGCGTTGAAGGGCTAGCGGATTACTACGAGCAGTACTTC; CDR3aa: CSVEGLADYYEQYF
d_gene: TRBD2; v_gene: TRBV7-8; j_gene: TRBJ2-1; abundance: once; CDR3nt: TGTGCCAGCAGCTCGACTAGCGGGAGGTCTTACAATGAGCAGTTCTTC; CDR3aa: CASSSTSGRSYNEQFF
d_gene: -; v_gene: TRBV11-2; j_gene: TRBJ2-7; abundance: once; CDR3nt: TGTGCCAGCAGCTTAGATCCTATATACGCCTACGAGCAGTACTTC; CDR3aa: CASSLDPIYAYEQYF
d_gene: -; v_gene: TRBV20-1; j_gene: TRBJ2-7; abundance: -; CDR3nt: TGCAGTGCTAGACTGCGGAGCTCCTACGAGCAGTACTTC; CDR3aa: CSARLRSSYEQYF
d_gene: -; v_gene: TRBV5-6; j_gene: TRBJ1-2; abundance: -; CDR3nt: TGTGCCAGCAGCTTGCGCGGCAGAGGACAATTCGAGGGCTACACCTTC; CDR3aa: CASSLRGRGQFEGYTF
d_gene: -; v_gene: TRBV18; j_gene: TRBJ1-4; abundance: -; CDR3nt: TGTGCCAGCTCACCGATGGACGGACCTAATGAAAAACTGTTTTTT; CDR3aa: CASSPMDGPNEKLFF
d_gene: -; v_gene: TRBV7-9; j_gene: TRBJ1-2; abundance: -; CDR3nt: TGTGCCAGCAGCTTACCCAAGTCCTCCTATGGCTACACCTTC; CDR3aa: CASSLPKSSYGYTF
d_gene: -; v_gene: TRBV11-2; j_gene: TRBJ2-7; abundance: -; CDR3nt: TGTGCCAGCAGCTTAGGGGCGAGAGCGGGTCCGACCTACGAGCAGTACTTC; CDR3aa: CASSLGARAGPTYEQYF
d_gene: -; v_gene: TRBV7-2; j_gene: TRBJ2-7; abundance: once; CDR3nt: TGTGCCAGCAGCCGGAAGGTTAGCTCCTACGAGCAGTACTTC; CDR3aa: CASSRKVSSYEQYF
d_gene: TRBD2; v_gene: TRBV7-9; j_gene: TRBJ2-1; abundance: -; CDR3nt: TGTGCCAGCAGCTTAGTCCCAGCGGGAGCACTTAATGAGCAGTTCTTC; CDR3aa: CASSLVPAGALNEQFF
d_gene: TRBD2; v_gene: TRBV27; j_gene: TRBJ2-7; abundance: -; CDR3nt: TGTGCCAGCACTCTAACTAGCGGGAGTACCTACGAGCAGTACTTC; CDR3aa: CASTLTSGSTYEQYF
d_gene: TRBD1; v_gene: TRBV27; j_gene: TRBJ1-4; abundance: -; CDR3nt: TGTGCCAGCAGTTTGCAGGGGGAGGGAACTAATGAAAAACTGTTTTTT; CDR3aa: CASSLQGEGTNEKLFF
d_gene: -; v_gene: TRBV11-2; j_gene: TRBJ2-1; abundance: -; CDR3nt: TGTGCCAGCAGCTCCTCAGCGCCGAGCTCCTACAATGAGCAGTTCTTC; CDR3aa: CASSSSAPSSYNEQFF
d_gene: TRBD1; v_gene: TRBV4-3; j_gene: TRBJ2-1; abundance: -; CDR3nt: TGCGCCAGCAGCCCACAGGGGATCAGCTCCTACAATGAGCAGTTCTTC; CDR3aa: CASSPQGISSYNEQFF
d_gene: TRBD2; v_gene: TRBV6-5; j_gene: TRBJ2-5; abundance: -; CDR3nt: TGTGCCAGCAGCATGACTAGCGGGCCGCAAGAGACCCAGTACTTC; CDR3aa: CASSMTSGPQETQYF
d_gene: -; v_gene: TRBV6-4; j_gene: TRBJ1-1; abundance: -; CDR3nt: TGTGCCAGCAGTGACGGGTACACTGAAGCTTTCTTT; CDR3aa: CASSDGYTEAFF
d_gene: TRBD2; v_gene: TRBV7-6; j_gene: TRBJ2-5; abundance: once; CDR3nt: TGTGCCAGCAGCGTTAGCGGGAGGAGCGAGACCCAGTACTTC; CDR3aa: CASSVSGRSETQYF
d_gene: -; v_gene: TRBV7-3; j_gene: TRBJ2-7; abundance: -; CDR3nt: TGTGCCAGCAGCTTAGTAAGAGGGGATCATCCCTACGAGCAGTACTTC; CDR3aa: CASSLVRGDHPYEQYF
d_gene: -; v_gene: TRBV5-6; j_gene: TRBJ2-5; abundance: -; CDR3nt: TGTGCCAGCAGCTTAGGAGTAAGTTCCCAGTACTTC; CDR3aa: CASSLGVSSQYF
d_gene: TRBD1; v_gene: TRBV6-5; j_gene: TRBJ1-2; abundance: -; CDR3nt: TGTGCCACCGACCCCAGTGGACAGGGGATCGATGGCTACACCTTC; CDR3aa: CATDPSGQGIDGYTF
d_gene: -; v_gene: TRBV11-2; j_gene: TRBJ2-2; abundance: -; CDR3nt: TGTGCCAGCAGCTGGGAGGCCTACTCCGGGACCGTGGGGGAGCTGTTTTTT; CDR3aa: CASSWEAYSGTVGELFF
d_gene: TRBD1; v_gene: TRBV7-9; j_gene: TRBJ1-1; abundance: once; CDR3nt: TGTGCCAGCAGCACTAGGGGGACAGGGAACACTGAAGCTTTCTTT; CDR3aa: CASSTRGTGNTEAFF
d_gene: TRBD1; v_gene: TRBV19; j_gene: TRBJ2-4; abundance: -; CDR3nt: TGTGCCAGTAGTATGGTCCGGGACAGGGTGGACATTCAGTACTTC; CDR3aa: CASSMVRDRVDIQYF
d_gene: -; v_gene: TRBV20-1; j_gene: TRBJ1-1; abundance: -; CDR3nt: TGCAGTGCTAGAGAGGAGGGAAGCGTGAACACTGAAGCTTTCTTT; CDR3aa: CSAREEGSVNTEAFF
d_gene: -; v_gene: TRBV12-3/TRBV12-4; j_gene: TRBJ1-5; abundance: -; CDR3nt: TGTGCCAGCAGCCAAACACCGGGACTGGAACAGCCCCAGCATTTT; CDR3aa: CASSQTPGLEQPQHF
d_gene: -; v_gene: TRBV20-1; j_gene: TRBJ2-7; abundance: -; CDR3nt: TGCAGTGGGCTAGGCAGCTCCTACGAGCAGTACTTC; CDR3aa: CSGLGSSYEQYF
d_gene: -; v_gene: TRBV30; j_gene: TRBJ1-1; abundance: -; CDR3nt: TGTGCCTGGAGTGTACCCAGGGCTAACACTGAAGCTTTCTTT; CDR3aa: CAWSVPRANTEAFF
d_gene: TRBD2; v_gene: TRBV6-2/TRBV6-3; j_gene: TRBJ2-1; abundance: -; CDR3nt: TGTGCCAGCAGTTACTCGCTAGCGGGAGAGGGGGTTTTTAACAATGAGCAGTTCTTC; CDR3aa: CASSYSLAGEGVFNNEQFF